These 18 T cell receptor beta chains originate from one sample sequenced in a study of blood T cell repertoires in COVID-19. Using immunoSEQ multiplex PCR, the repertoire was profiled, and TCRdb retains in-frame clones only, with some absent. The table has just under 80,000 clones, more than 80% seen once; the top ten hold about 12%. Sequenced material: peripheral blood. Receptors originate from a human donor in a cohort sampled during active COVID-19.

The gene calls are TRBV6-6 and TRBJ2-7, with 7 bases matching TRBD1. J was trimmed by 3 bases and V by 5 bases; bases with no gene match: 7. The CDR3 is 14 amino acids. From germline, CDR1 is MNHNY and CDR2 SVGAGI (reference sequence). This CDR3 reads CASSHMTGNYEQYF. CDR3 coding DNA: TGTGCCAGCAGTCACATGACAGGGAACTACGAGCAGTACTTC.

The chain employs TRBV29-1 and TRBJ2-1; no definite D call. CDR3 length equals 11 residues. From germline, CDR1 is SQVTM and CDR2 ANQGSEA. V lost 5 bases and J lost 8, with 10 bases in between. The CDR3 loop is CSVLTRDEQFF. In nucleotides, the CDR3 is TGCAGCGTTCTGACTCGCGATGAGCAGTTCTTC.

This chain joins TRBV21-1 and TRBJ1-1; TRBD1 was called by the table and not checked on the DNA. TRBV21-1 is labeled a pseudogene. This CDR3 has 13 residues. This chain's CDR3 is CASSADRVTEAFF. The CDR3, as DNA: TGTGCCAGCAGCGCCGACAGGGTCACTGAAGCTTTCTTT.

The chain joins TRBV5-4 to TRBJ1-1; maybe TRBD1 (6 bases). V shed 7 bases and J shed 1 base, with 17 bases lying between them. Germline V CDR1 and CDR2: SGHNT, YYREEE (reference sequence). The CDR3 contains 15 residues. CDR3 bases: TGTGCCAGCGGGACAACGACGGGGGGGAACACTGAAGCTTTCTTT. Translated: CASGTTTGGNTEAFF.

The V gene is TRBV5-6, the J gene TRBJ2-1, with TRBD2 matching over 13 bases. This CDR3 is built from 15 residues. The junction had 5 bases not matched to a gene; V was cut back by 4 bases and J by 7 bases. CDR1 is SGHDT, CDR2 YYEEEE, per germline. The CDR3 spells CASSQGLAGLNEQFF. Written as DNA, the CDR3 is TGTGCCAGCAGCCAGGGACTAGCGGGATTAAATGAGCAGTTCTTC.

The chain employs TRBV4-2 and TRBJ2-1, with 7 bases that match TRBD2. Germline V gene lookup returns CDR1 LGHNA and CDR2 YNFKEQ. This CDR3 is 16 amino acids long. V gave up 2 bases and J gave up 3 bases; unmatched junction bases: 7. This chain's CDR3 is CASSQNLVAGYNEQFF. For the CDR3, the DNA is TGTGCCAGCAGCCAAAATTTAGTAGCGGGCTACAATGAGCAGTTCTTC.

The J gene is TRBJ2-2, the V gene TRBV6-6; no firm D call. The CDR3 is 14 amino acids. The V end was cut by 0 bases, the J end by 3 bases, with 5 bases between. Germline assignment: CDR1 MNHNY and CDR2 SVGAGI (reference sequence). Written as DNA, the CDR3 is TGTGCCAGCAGTTACTCGAGTGACACCGGGGAGCTGTTTTTT. It codes for CASSYSSDTGELFF.

CDR3 nucleotide sequence: TGTGCCAGTAGTTCCTTAACTGGTACTGGAAACACCATATATTTT. Residues: CASSSLTGTGNTIYF. V usage is TRBV19 and J usage is TRBJ1-3; D gene unclear. V lost 5 bases to trimming and J lost 2 bases, with 13 bases between them. CDR3 length: 15 residues. Per the germline V gene, CDR1 is LNHDA and CDR2 is SQIVND (reference sequence).

The chain uses TRBV5-1 and TRBJ2-5, with D possibly matching TRBD2 (6 bases). CDR1 and CDR2 from the germline V gene are SGHRS and YFSETQ. The CDR3 covers 15 residues. V was trimmed by 3 bases and J by 3 bases, leaving 15 bases between them. The chain's CDR3 is CASSWRDPHEETQYF. Written as DNA, the CDR3 is TGCGCCAGCAGCTGGAGGGACCCGCACGAAGAGACCCAGTACTTC.

This rearrangement joins TRBV6-1 to TRBJ1-2, with a tentative D call TRBD1 (5 bases). CDR1 MNHNS and CDR2 SASEGT come from the germline V gene. Trimming shortened V by 3 bases and J by 4 bases, and 12 bases separated the two germline ends. This CDR3 spans 14 amino acids. The CDR3 DNA follows: TGTGCCAGCAGTGAGGAGCCCAGGGCCTATGGCTACACCTTC. Its protein product is CASSEEPRAYGYTF.

This clone occurred a few times. V usage is TRBV5-4 and J usage is TRBJ2-2; D is perhaps TRBD2 (6 bases). The CDR3 is made up of 15 amino acids. Germline V gives CDR1 SGHNT, CDR2 YYREEE (reference sequence). V lost 4 bases to trimming and J lost 8 bases, with 18 bases between them. The CDR3 DNA reads as TGTGCCAGCAGCCACAAACGGGGGAGTGGTGGGGAGCTGTTTTTT. It is translated as CASSHKRGSGGELFF.

The chain combines TRBV13 with TRBJ2-3; maybe TRBD1 (8 bases). In germline, CDR1 is PRHDT, CDR2 FYEKMQ (reference sequence). With 6 bases removed from V and 4 bases from J, the gap between germline ends came to 14 bases. The CDR3 is 14 residues long. The CDR3 here is CASRKQGGSDTQYF. The CDR3 DNA is TGTGCCAGCAGGAAACAGGGGGGGTCAGATACGCAGTATTTT.

The chain joins TRBV19 to TRBJ1-4; the match to TRBD1 covers 11 bases. With V trimmed by 5 bases and J by 3 bases, 8 bases remained unmatched. The germline CDR1 and CDR2 sequences are LNHDA and SQIVND (reference sequence). The CDR3 sequence is 17 residues long. The CDR3, as DNA: TGTGCCAGTAGTCCTCGGACAGGGGGCATTTCTAATGAAAAACTGTTTTTT. Amino acid sequence: CASSPRTGGISNEKLFF.

The chain recombines TRBV30 with TRBJ1-6; the D gene is possibly TRBD1 (6 bases). Germline CDR1 reads GTSNPN; CDR2 reads SVGIG (reference sequence). The CDR3 sequence is 13 residues long. The ends were cut back, 4 bases at V and 7 bases at J, with 11 bases in the middle. Here the CDR3 reads CAWTGVFNSPLHF. DNA for the CDR3: TGTGCCTGGACAGGGGTTTTCAATTCACCCCTCCACTTT.

The chain combines TRBV30 with TRBJ2-1, with TRBD1 identical over 10 bases. CDR3 size: 14 residues. Germline CDR1 reads GTSNPN; CDR2 reads SVGIG (reference sequence). The ends lost 3 bases at V and 9 bases at J; junction bases unmatched: 8. The CDR3: CAWRPGTGVGEQFF. The CDR3 coding sequence is TGTGCCTGGAGGCCTGGGACAGGGGTGGGTGAGCAGTTCTTC.

The chain joins TRBV5-1 to TRBJ2-1, with 8 bases aligning to TRBD1. Germline lookup yields CDR1 SGHRS and CDR2 YFSETQ. V was pared by 4 bases and J by 6 bases, with 9 bases of the junction left unmatched. This CDR3 region has 15 residues. The CDR3, as DNA: TGCGCCAGCAGCCCCGGGACAGGAAAAACCAATGAGCAGTTCTTC. It yields the protein CASSPGTGKTNEQFF.

This rearrangement joins TRBV6-1 to TRBJ2-1; weak D call: TRBD1 (6 bases). The CDR3 spans 14 residues. The germline V gene has CDR1 MNHNS and CDR2 SASEGT. The ends were cut back, 2 bases at V and 5 bases at J, with 10 bases in the middle. CDR3 protein: CASSELWTDNEQFF. The DNA for the CDR3 is TGTGCCAGCAGTGAATTGTGGACAGACAATGAGCAGTTCTTC.

This clone is a singleton in its sample. In DNA, the CDR3 is TGTGCCAGCAGTTTACAGGGCTCTTTCTCTGGAAACACCATATATTTT. This codes for CASSLQGSFSGNTIYF. The chain couples TRBV28 to TRBJ1-3, with a tentative D call TRBD1 (5 bases). This CDR3 region has 16 residues. Deletions cut 2 bases from V and 0 bases from J, with 11 bases between. Germline V gene sequence: CDR1 MDHEN, CDR2 SYDVKM.